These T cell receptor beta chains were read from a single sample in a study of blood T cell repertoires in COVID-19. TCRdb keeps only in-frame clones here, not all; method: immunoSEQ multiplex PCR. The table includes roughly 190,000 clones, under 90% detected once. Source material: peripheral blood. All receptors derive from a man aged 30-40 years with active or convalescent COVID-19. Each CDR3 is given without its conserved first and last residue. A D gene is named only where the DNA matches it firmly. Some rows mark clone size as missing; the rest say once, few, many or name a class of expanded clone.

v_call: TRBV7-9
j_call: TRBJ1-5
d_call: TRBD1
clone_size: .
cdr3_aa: ASSFQGQGNQPQH

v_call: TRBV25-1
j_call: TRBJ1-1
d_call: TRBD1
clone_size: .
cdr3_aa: ASSETGWYTEAF

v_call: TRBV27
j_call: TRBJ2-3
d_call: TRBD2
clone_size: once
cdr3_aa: ASSSRTSGGGDTQY

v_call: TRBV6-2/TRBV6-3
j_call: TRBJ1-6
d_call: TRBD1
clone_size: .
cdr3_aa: ASSVGTGNSPLH

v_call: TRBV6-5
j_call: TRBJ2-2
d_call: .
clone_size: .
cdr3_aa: ASSSGVDTGELF

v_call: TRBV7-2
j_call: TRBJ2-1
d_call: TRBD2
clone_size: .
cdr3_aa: ASSFRLTSDEQF

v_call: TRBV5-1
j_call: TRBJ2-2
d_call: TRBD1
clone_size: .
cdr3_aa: ASSLDRAPTGELF

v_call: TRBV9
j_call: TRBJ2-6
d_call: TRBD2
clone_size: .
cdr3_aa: ASSAGLVSSGANVLT

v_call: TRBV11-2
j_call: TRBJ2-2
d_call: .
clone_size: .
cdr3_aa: AAQQLPGEGGSTGELF

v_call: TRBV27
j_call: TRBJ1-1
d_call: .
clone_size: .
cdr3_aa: ASSPGGPAARTEAF

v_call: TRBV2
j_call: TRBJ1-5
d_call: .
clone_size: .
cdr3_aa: ASSGPRGRGQTIHNQPQH

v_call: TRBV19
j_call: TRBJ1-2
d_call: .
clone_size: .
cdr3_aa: ASSSASEGEDGYT

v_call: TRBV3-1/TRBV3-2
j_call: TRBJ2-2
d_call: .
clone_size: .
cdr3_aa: ASSYTGGELF

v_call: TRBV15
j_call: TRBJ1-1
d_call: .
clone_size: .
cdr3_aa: ATSRDVPSGWTEAF

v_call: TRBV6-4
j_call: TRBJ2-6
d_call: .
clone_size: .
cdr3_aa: ASSDRAGSGANVLT

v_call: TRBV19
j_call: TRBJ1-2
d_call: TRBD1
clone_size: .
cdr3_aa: ASRDRTNYGYT

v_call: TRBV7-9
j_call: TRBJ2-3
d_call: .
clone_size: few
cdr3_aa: ASSSSGFTDTQY

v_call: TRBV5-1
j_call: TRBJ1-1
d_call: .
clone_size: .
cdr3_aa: ASSLAMEGMNTEAF